The present T cell receptor beta chain was sequenced within a study of T cell repertoires in cytomegalovirus infection. One entry per CDR3 protein, called by TCRdb with MiXCR from the reads. The data show roughly 320,000 distinct CDR3 sequences, with around 9.1% seen just once and over 2.5% held by the top ten. The CDR3 totals 14 residues. Trimming shortened V by 1 base and J by 3 bases, and 8 bases separated the two germline ends. Germline CDR1 reads SGHTA; CDR2 reads FQGNSA. This clonotype was recorded at least ten times. The sequenced sample was PBMCs. The sequence was collected from a human donor in good health (CMV status not recorded). Some clones in this sample may be carry-over from other donors' samples. This chain joins TRBV7-2 and TRBJ2-3, with a tentative D call TRBD2 (5 bases). CDR3 coding DNA: TGTGCCAGCAGCTTAGGTATAGCGACAGATACGCAGTATTTT. It is translated as CASSLGIATDTQYF.